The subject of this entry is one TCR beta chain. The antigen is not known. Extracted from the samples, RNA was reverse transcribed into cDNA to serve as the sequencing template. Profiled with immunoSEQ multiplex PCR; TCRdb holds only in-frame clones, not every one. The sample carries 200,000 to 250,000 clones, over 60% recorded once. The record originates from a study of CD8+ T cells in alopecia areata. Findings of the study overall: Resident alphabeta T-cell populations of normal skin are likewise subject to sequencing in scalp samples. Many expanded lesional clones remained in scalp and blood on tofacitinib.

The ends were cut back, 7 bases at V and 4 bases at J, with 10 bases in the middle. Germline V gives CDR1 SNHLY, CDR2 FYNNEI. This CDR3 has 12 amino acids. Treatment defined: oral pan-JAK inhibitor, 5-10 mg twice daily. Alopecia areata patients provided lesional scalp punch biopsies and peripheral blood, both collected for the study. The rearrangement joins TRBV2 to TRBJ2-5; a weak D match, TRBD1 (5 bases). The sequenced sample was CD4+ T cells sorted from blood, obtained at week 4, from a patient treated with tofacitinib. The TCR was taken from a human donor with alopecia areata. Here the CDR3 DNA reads TGTGCCAGCAAAGGGGTCTCAGAGACCCAGTACTTC. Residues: CASKGVSETQYF.